A single T cell receptor (beta chain) is shown here with its context. Its antigen is still unknown. The repertoire was sequenced with immunoSEQ multiplex PCR; TCRdb's copy has only in-frame clones and lacks some. The table has about 22,000 clones, 77% seen once. The unexposed donors gave CD4+ T cells in about 2011-2018, prior to COVID-19. CD4+ T cells were isolated from the cells after around 10 days of culture. As cell numbers allowed, unexposed-donor CD4+ T cells faced SARS-CoV-2 S/N and four cold-coronavirus spikes. The record originates from a study of CD4 T cells in relation to SARS-CoV-2 and coronaviruses. Whole-study context: Crossreactive spike epitopes shared across donors were mapped to their HLA restriction.

Regarding the study as a whole: Each donor contributed either pre-pandemic or post-infection samples, not both.

Germline values: CDR1 PRHDT, CDR2 FYEKMQ (reference sequence). V lost 4 bases, J lost 0 bases, and 12 bases lay in between. CDR3 size: 15 residues. This TCR derives from a human donor in good health. Source material: CD4+ T cells from PBMCs, cultured in vitro. The chain combines TRBV13 with TRBJ1-1; tentatively, D is TRBD1 (6 bases). The CDR3 DNA is TGTGCCAGCAGCTCGATGGGACATATGAACACTGAAGCTTTCTTT. It translates to CASSSMGHMNTEAFF.